This TCR beta chain was recorded in a study of cytomegalovirus exposure and HLA in healthy donors. CDR3 length: 15 amino acids. Germline V CDR1 and CDR2: SGHDN, FVKESK. V was shortened by 0 bases and J by 4 bases, with 7 bases between the two germline ends. About this clone: Its antigen is still unknown.

A multiplex PCR was run with 60 Vbeta primers and 13 Jbeta primers. Methods used by the authors: An analysis performed later counted roughly 79 million unique TCR beta chains (roughly 11 million of them shared). Profiled with immunoSEQ multiplex PCR; TCRdb holds only in-frame clones, not every one. V, J and clone size derive from that table, while D and trimming were established from the DNA sequence. The table has more than 95,000 clones, 60% to 85% seen once; the top ten hold about 3%. Study-level points and caveats: Earlier results showed most TCR beta V segments being productive about 87% or about 30% of the time.

This clonotype was sampled from a man aged 25-45 years in good health and CMV-seronegative. The chain has TRBV14 and TRBJ1-6; no firm D call. Sequencing input: PBMCs. Here the CDR3 reads CASSQDFGYNSPLHF. CDR3 coding DNA: TGTGCCAGCAGCCAAGATTTCGGGTATAATTCACCCCTCCACTTT.